This entry lists 14 T cell receptor beta chains sequenced from one sample in a study of blood T cell repertoires in COVID-19. The assay was immunoSEQ multiplex PCR, and TCRdb's table has in-frame clones only and misses some. Of over 200,000 clones listed, roughly 90% were seen once; the top ten hold about 0.8%. Sequencing was performed on peripheral blood. The receptors were gathered from a man aged 55 to 70 with COVID-19, enrolled during active disease.

The chain joins TRBV9 to TRBJ2-4; D perhaps matches TRBD1 (5 bases). Between the trimmed V and J ends, which lost 3 bases and 0 bases, there was a span of 10 bases. Germline values: CDR1 SGDLS, CDR2 YYNGEE. The CDR3 length is 15 residues. CDR3 in amino acids: CASSADSLAKNIQYF. The CDR3 DNA reads TGTGCCAGCAGCGCCGACAGCCTAGCCAAAAACATTCAGTACTTC.

The chain carries TRBV30 and TRBJ2-7; 9 nucleotides match TRBD1. Losses at the gene ends were 2 bases for V and 2 bases for J; bases not matched to a gene: 1. The CDR3 runs to 13 residues. Germline V CDR1 and CDR2: GTSNPN, SVGIG (reference sequence). The CDR3 reads CAWSWDRAYEQYF. For the CDR3, the DNA is TGTGCCTGGAGTTGGGACAGGGCCTACGAGCAGTACTTC.

The chain is built from TRBV5-1 and TRBJ1-1; D uncertain. The V gene lost 6 bases and the J gene lost 6 bases, with 18 bases spanning the gap. This CDR3 contains 14 residues. Germline CDR1 is SGHRS and CDR2 is YFSETQ. The CDR3 reads CASNRAVGGAEAFF. The CDR3, as DNA: TGCGCCAGCAACCGAGCCGTCGGCGGCGCTGAAGCTTTCTTT.

Only a few counts were recorded for this clone. The chain recombines TRBV7-9 with TRBJ1-3; the D is unclear. The CDR3 covers 15 residues. V was cut by 2 bases and J by 0 bases, with 8 bases left in between. The germline V gene encodes CDR1 SEHNR and CDR2 FQNEAQ (reference sequence). The CDR3 DNA is TGTGCCAGCAGCTTATTAGCGGGCTCTGGAAACACCATATATTTT. As protein: CASSLLAGSGNTIYF.

The rearrangement links TRBV27 to TRBJ2-7; D remains unclear. Germline V gene sequence: CDR1 MNHEY, CDR2 SMNVEV (reference sequence). V was pared by 3 bases and J by 6 bases, with 6 bases between. CDR3 length equals 11 residues. The CDR3 reads CASSFFGEQYF. CDR3 DNA: TGTGCCAGCAGTTTCTTCGGCGAGCAGTACTTC.

The chain couples TRBV24-1 to TRBJ2-3; perhaps TRBD1 as D (7 bases). Trimming left V 3 bases short and J 3 bases short, with 12 bases between. CDR1 and CDR2 from the germline V gene are KGHDR and SFDVKD. The CDR3 has 15 residues. CDR3 loop: CATSDPTGRTDTQYF. As DNA, the CDR3 is TGTGCCACCAGTGATCCGACAGGGAGGACAGATACGCAGTATTTT.

The chain employs TRBV5-3 and TRBJ1-1; 7 nucleotides align to TRBD1. TRBV5-3 is sorted into the ORF group, with uncertain function. The J segment lost 3 bases and the V segment lost 6 bases, leaving 5 bases of the junction unmatched. The length of the CDR3 is 13 residues. For the CDR3, the DNA is TGTGCCAGAATTCTTACAGGGGACACTGAAGCTTTCTTT. Translated: CARILTGDTEAFF.

This clone was seen a few times. This sequence joins TRBV6-6 and TRBJ2-1, with a weak D call TRBD1 (6 bases). V lost 2 bases, J lost 4 bases, and 12 bases lay in between. In germline, CDR1 is MNHNY, CDR2 SVGAGI (reference sequence). This CDR3 comprises 15 residues. CDR3 amino acids: CASSYEQGYYNEQFF. Written as DNA, the CDR3 is TGTGCCAGCAGTTACGAGCAGGGGTATTACAATGAGCAGTTCTTC.

The chain is built from TRBV6-5 and TRBJ2-7; D ambiguous. The CDR3 sequence is 13 residues long. Germline CDR1 and CDR2: MNHEY and SVGAGI. V was shortened by 7 bases and J by 2 bases, with 12 bases between the two germline ends. The CDR3 DNA follows: TGTGCCAGCACCAATGTATGGCCCTACGAGCAGTACTTC. Residues: CASTNVWPYEQYF.

V usage is TRBV6-5 and J usage is TRBJ1-2; tentatively, D is TRBD1 (6 bases). V lost 6 bases to trimming and J lost 0 bases, with 11 bases between them. This CDR3 region has 14 residues. Germline lookup yields CDR1 MNHEY and CDR2 SVGAGI. CDR3 coding DNA: TGTGCCAGCAGATGGACAGATTCTAACTATGGCTACACCTTC. This gives the protein CASRWTDSNYGYTF.

This chain connects TRBV9 to TRBJ1-1; 8 nucleotides align to TRBD1. The CDR3 spans 16 residues. CDR1 is SGDLS and CDR2 is YYNGEE in the germline V gene. With 3 bases clipped from V and 2 bases from J, the junction kept 9 bases outside the gene matches. The CDR3 bases are TGTGCCAGCAGCGACATGGCAGGGGGCGTCAACACTGAAGCTTTCTTT. It encodes CASSDMAGGVNTEAFF.

This chain links TRBV28 with TRBJ1-1; TRBD1 matches at 9 bases. CDR3 length equals 17 residues. Looked up from germline, CDR1 is MDHEN and CDR2 is SYDVKM. The V segment lost 2 bases and the J segment 1 base; nucleotides outside the gene matches: 8. In DNA form, the CDR3 reads TGTGCCAGCAGTTTAGTTGGGACAGGGAGGCCGAACACTGAAGCTTTCTTT. Translation: CASSLVGTGRPNTEAFF. Together with reference TRBV28 and TRBJ1-1, the CDR3 gives the full variable domain: DVKVTQSSRYLVKRTGEKVFLECVQDMDHENMFWYRQDPGLGLRLIYFSYDVKMKEKGDIPEGYSVSREKKERFSLILESASTNQTSMYLCASSLVGTGRPNTEAFFGQGTRLTVV.

For this clone: At one boundary the junction diverges from the germline segment, which might be a read error. The chain links TRBV28 to TRBJ2-1; D perhaps matches TRBD1 (6 bases). Germline lookup yields CDR1 MDHEN and CDR2 SYDVKM. There are 15 residues in the CDR3. Here the CDR3 reads CASSQGGGSYNEQFF. DNA for the CDR3: TGTGCCAGCAGTCAGGGTGGGGGCTCCTACAATGAGCAATTCTTC.

This clone was seen more than once but under ten times. In DNA, the CDR3 is TGTGCCACCCGGGCCCCCGGGGGTGTTAACACCGGGGAGCTGTTTTTT. Its translation is CATRAPGGVNTGELFF. The chain couples TRBV3-1 (or the pseudogene TRBV3-2) to TRBJ2-2; D might be TRBD2 (6 bases). The ends were cut back, 10 bases at V and 2 bases at J, with 20 bases in the middle. This CDR3 has 16 amino acids. Germline V CDR1 and CDR2: LGHDT, YNNKEL (reference sequence).